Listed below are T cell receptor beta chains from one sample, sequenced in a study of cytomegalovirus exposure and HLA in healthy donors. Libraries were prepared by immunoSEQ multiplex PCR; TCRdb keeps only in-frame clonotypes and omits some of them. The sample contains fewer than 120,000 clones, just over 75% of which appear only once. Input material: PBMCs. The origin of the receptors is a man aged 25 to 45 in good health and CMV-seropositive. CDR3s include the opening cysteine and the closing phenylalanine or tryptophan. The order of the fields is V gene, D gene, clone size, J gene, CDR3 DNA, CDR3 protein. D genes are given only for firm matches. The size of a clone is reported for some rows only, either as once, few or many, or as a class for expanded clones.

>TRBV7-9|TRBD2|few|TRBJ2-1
TGTGCCAGCAGCTTAGGGGGACTAGCGGGGGCGAGCTCCTACAATGAGCAGTTCTTC
CASSLGGLAGASSYNEQFF
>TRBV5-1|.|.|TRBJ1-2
TGCGCCAGCAGCTGGGCAGGGGACATGGTTGGTGGCTACACCTTC
CASSWAGDMVGGYTF
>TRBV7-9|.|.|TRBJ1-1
TGTGCCAGCAGCCCCGGACACGGGAACACTGAAGCTTTCTTT
CASSPGHGNTEAFF
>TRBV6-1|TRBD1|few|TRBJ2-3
TGTGCCAGCAGTGAACAAACAGGGGCAGATACGCAGTATTTT
CASSEQTGADTQYF
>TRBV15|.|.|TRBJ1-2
TGTGCCACCAGCAGAGCGGGGGATGGCTACACCTTC
CATSRAGDGYTF
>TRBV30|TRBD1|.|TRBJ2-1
TGTGCCTGGGTGGGGAAGGGGGCTTCGTACAATGAGCAGTTCTTC
CAWVGKGASYNEQFF
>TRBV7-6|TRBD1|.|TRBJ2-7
TGTGCCAGCAGCTTGGACAGGGGGGGCGAGCAGTACTTC
CASSLDRGGEQYF
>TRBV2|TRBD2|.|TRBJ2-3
TGTGCCAGCAGAGGAGCTAGCGGGGTTACAGATACGCAGTATTTT
CASRGASGVTDTQYF
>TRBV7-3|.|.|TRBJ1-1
TGTGCCAGCAGTTATTTAAGGACAGTGAACACTGAAGCTTTCTTT
CASSYLRTVNTEAFF
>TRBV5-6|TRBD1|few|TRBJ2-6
TGTGCCAGCAGCTTACGGACAGGGGGCTGGCCTGGCGTCCTGACTTTC
CASSLRTGGWPGVLTF
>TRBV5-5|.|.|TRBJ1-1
TGTGCCAGCCGACCCCCGGTAGCGGGGAGGACTGAAGCTTTCTTT
CASRPPVAGRTEAFF